Shown below are 23 T cell receptor beta chains from a single sample sequenced in a study of T cell repertoires in cytomegalovirus infection. A single record per CDR3 protein comes from TCRdb applying MiXCR to the reads. The sample records fewer than 350,000 distinct CDR3 sequences, roughly 15% being singletons. Sequencing was carried out using PBMCs. Receptors were obtained from a human donor in good health (CMV status not recorded). Some clones in this sample may be carry-over from other donors' samples.

This clonotype appeared a few times. This chain links TRBV7-2 with TRBJ1-3; a weak D match, TRBD1 (5 bases). The CDR3 consists of 16 residues. The germline gives CDR1 SGHTA, CDR2 FQGNSA. V dropped 5 bases and J dropped 3 bases, with 17 bases sitting between them. The CDR3 DNA follows: TGTGCCAGCAGCACCTCAGGGAGCCGTATTGGAAACACCATATATTTT. It codes for CASSTSGSRIGNTIYF. The complete variable domain, with remaining parts taken from reference TRBV7-2 and TRBJ1-3, reads GAGVSQSPSNKVTEKGKDVELRCDPISGHTALYWYRQSLGQGLEFLIYFQGNSAPDKSGLPSDRFSAERTGGSVSTLTIQRTQQEDSAVYLCASSTSGSRIGNTIYFGEGSWLTVV.

This clonotype was counted only a few times. The rearrangement joins TRBV6-1 to TRBJ1-5; 8 bases are shared with TRBD1. Germline trimming cut 6 bases from V and 4 bases from J; bases unmatched to any gene: 8. Germline assignment: CDR1 MNHNS and CDR2 SASEGT. CDR3 size: 15 residues. The CDR3 DNA sequence: TGTGCCAGCAGAGCCGACAGGGGAAAGAATCAGCCCCAGCATTTT. This gives the protein CASRADRGKNQPQHF.

This clonotype was observed at least ten times. The chain links TRBV12-3 or TRBV12-4 to TRBJ1-5; D remains unclear. The CDR3 is made up of 13 amino acids. Trimming cost V 3 bases and J 3 bases, with 6 bases left between them. The DNA for the CDR3 is TGTGCCAGCAGTTTTGCAGACAATCAGCCCCAGCATTTT. Residues: CASSFADNQPQHF.

This clonotype was seen ten or more times. J is TRBJ2-3 and V is TRBV12-3 or TRBV12-4; 8 nucleotides agree with TRBD1. The CDR3 covers 15 residues. J lost 4 bases, V lost 1 base, and 4 bases had no gene match. The CDR3 DNA reads TGTGCCAGCAGTTTAGTGTCAGGGGGCTCAGATACGCAGTATTTT. Protein: CASSLVSGGSDTQYF.

V is TRBV18 and J is TRBJ1-1, with D hard to call. Trimming took 2 bases from V and 0 from J, leaving 10 bases between them. The CDR3 consists of 15 residues. Germline V CDR1 and CDR2: KGHSH, LQKENI. CDR3 amino acids: CASSPVREVNTEAFF. CDR3 DNA: TGTGCCAGCTCACCAGTGAGGGAAGTGAACACTGAAGCTTTCTTT.

This clonotype was recorded at least ten times. V usage is TRBV6-2 or TRBV6-3 and J usage is TRBJ1-1, with D possibly TRBD1 on 6 matching bases. Between the trimmed V and J ends, which lost 7 bases and 1 base, there was a span of 13 bases. CDR1 and CDR2 from the germline V gene are MNHEY and SVGEGT. The CDR3 has 14 residues. CDR3 protein: CASNTGGSNTEAFF. In DNA, the CDR3 is TGTGCCAGCAATACTGGGGGCTCGAACACTGAAGCTTTCTTT.

This clonotype was counted between two and nine times. The chain is built from TRBV5-1 and TRBJ2-5; the D gene is possibly TRBD1 (5 bases). CDR1 and CDR2 from the germline V gene are SGHRS and YFSETQ. Trimming pared 1 base from V and 0 bases from J, leaving 13 bases between. This CDR3 is 16 amino acids long. The CDR3 protein is CASSLPADRYQETQYF. The CDR3 nucleotides read TGCGCCAGCAGCTTGCCGGCTGACAGATACCAAGAGACCCAGTACTTC.

The CDR3 DNA is TGTGCCAGCAGTCCTACCCAAAACCAGCGGGGCCGAACCGGGGAGCTGTTTTTT. This sequence encodes CASSPTQNQRGRTGELFF. J is TRBJ2-2 and V is TRBV5-4; 7 positions agree with TRBD2. Germline CDR1 and CDR2: SGHNT and YYREEE (reference sequence). With V trimmed by 5 bases and J by 5 bases, 18 bases remained unmatched. The CDR3 length is 18 residues.

This clonotype has a count of ten or more. The chain has TRBV7-2 and TRBJ1-3; no clear D. The CDR3 consists of 13 residues. V was clipped by 3 bases and J by 3 bases, with 6 bases between them. Germline V lookup: CDR1 SGHTA, CDR2 FQGNSA. CDR3 protein: CASSFTGGNTIYF. CDR3 nucleotides: TGTGCCAGCAGCTTCACGGGTGGAAACACCATATATTTT.

The rearrangement links TRBV28 to TRBJ2-7; a possible D gene is TRBD2 (5 bases). Trimming shortened V by 5 bases and J by 5 bases, and 16 bases separated the two germline ends. The CDR3 sequence is 14 residues long. Germline V CDR1 and CDR2: MDHEN, SYDVKM. The CDR3: CASSTNGPRDEQYF. The CDR3 DNA reads as TGTGCCAGCAGTACGAACGGGCCGCGGGACGAGCAGTACTTC.

The sample holds many counts of this clonotype. J is TRBJ1-5 and V is TRBV7-2, with TRBD1 as a possible D gene (5 bases). CDR3 length: 17 residues. The germline V gene has CDR1 SGHTA and CDR2 FQGNSA. Trimming shortened V by 1 base and J by 2 bases, and 15 bases separated the two germline ends. The CDR3 DNA reads TGTGCCAGCAGCTTAGGGGTGGGGGGAACAGGCAATCAGCCCCAGCATTTT. Its protein product is CASSLGVGGTGNQPQHF.

This clonotype was counted only a few times. The chain joins TRBV15 to TRBJ2-7; D may be TRBD2 (6 bases). The CDR3 spans 13 residues. With 6 bases removed from V and 4 bases from J, the gap between germline ends came to 13 bases. Germline CDR1 reads LNHNV; CDR2 reads YYDKDF (reference sequence). The CDR3 DNA reads as TGTGCCACCAGGGGACTGTGGGGATACGAGCAGTACTTC. Its protein product is CATRGLWGYEQYF.

CDR3 coding DNA: TGCGCCAGCAGCCAAGAAATCCGGGTGTTAGGGTATGGCTACACCTTC. Amino acid sequence: CASSQEIRVLGYGYTF. The rearrangement links TRBV4-1 to TRBJ1-2; D is unclear. Trimming pared 0 bases from V and 5 bases from J, leaving 16 bases between. This CDR3 region has 16 residues. Germline loops: CDR1 MGHRA, CDR2 YSYEKL.

The chain joins TRBV7-9 to TRBJ1-1, with a tentative D call TRBD1 (6 bases). Per germline, CDR1 SEHNR and CDR2 FQNEAQ (reference sequence). The V gene lost 10 bases and the J gene lost 1 base, with 16 bases spanning the gap. The CDR3 totals 14 residues. The CDR3 loop reads CATQWGASNTEAFF. The CDR3 DNA is TGTGCCACTCAATGGGGGGCCTCGAACACTGAAGCTTTCTTT.

The CDR3 loop reads CASSFPHQETQYF. The CDR3 region has the DNA TGTGCCAGCAGCTTCCCCCATCAAGAGACCCAGTACTTC. J is TRBJ2-5 and V is TRBV5-4; no definite D call. The CDR3 spans 13 residues. Trimming cost V 2 bases and J 2 bases, with 7 bases left between them. From germline, CDR1 is SGHNT and CDR2 YYREEE (reference sequence).

This clonotype has ten or more counts. The rearrangement links TRBV19 to TRBJ2-1; 10 nucleotides agree with TRBD2. The CDR3 extends over 16 amino acids. Per germline, CDR1 LNHDA and CDR2 SQIVND (reference sequence). The junction had 11 bases not matched to a gene; V was cut back by 5 bases and J by 7 bases. The CDR3 bases are TGTGCCAGTAGTGCCCTTAGCGGGGGGCGGCGGAATGAGCAGTTCTTC. It yields the protein CASSALSGGRRNEQFF.

This clonotype turned up a few times. The chain is built from TRBV12-3 or TRBV12-4 and TRBJ1-3; D is undetermined. The CDR3 covers 13 residues. Trimming shortened V by 6 bases and J by 10 bases, and 16 bases separated the two germline ends. The CDR3 here is CASRPRALGTIYF. The CDR3 DNA is TGTGCCAGCAGGCCCCGGGCCTTGGGGACCATATATTTT.

The chain carries TRBV10-3 and TRBJ2-2; no clear D gene. This CDR3 comprises 14 residues. Germline CDR1 reads ENHRY; CDR2 reads SYGVKD. V was pared by 7 bases and J by 4 bases, with 13 bases between. The CDR3, as DNA: TGTGCCATCAAACTATTTGAGTCCACCGGGGAGCTGTTTTTT. It specifies CAIKLFESTGELFF.

This clonotype was seen repeatedly, ten times or more. The rearrangement uses TRBV12-3 or TRBV12-4 and TRBJ1-4, with a tentative D call TRBD1 (5 bases). The CDR3 totals 15 residues. V was clipped by 5 bases and J by 7 bases, with 17 bases between them. CDR3 residues: CASSPPDISSEKLFF. The DNA for the CDR3 is TGTGCCAGCAGTCCCCCGGACATTTCTTCTGAAAAACTGTTTTTT.

The gene calls are TRBV5-1 and TRBJ2-7; 10 positions agree with TRBD1. This CDR3 region has 15 residues. Germline V gives CDR1 SGHRS, CDR2 YFSETQ. The trim removed 3 bases at V and 3 bases at J, leaving 6 bases unmatched. CDR3 sequence reads: CASSSGTGAGYEQYF. The CDR3 nucleotides are TGCGCCAGCAGCTCGGGGACAGGGGCGGGCTACGAGCAGTACTTC.

This clonotype occurred many times. The J gene is TRBJ1-1, the V gene TRBV12-3 or TRBV12-4; D remains unclear. V lost 5 bases, J lost 3 bases, and 10 bases lay in between. The CDR3 is made up of 13 amino acids. The CDR3 DNA reads TGTGCCAGCAGTCTAACAGTTCACACTGAAGCTTTCTTT. Its protein product is CASSLTVHTEAFF.

V and J are TRBV5-1 and TRBJ2-6, with a tentative D call TRBD1 (6 bases). The V gene's germline CDR1 is SGHRS and CDR2 YFSETQ. The CDR3 consists of 19 residues. V was shortened by 5 bases and J by 5 bases, with 26 bases between the two germline ends. The CDR3 loop is CASRDPPGQPGLWANVLTF. The CDR3 DNA sequence: TGCGCCAGCAGGGATCCCCCGGGACAACCAGGGCTCTGGGCCAACGTCCTGACTTTC.

Many counts were recorded for this clonotype. This chain joins TRBV2 and TRBJ1-2, with 12 bases lining up with TRBD1. Losses at the gene ends were 10 bases for V and 5 bases for J; bases not matched to a gene: 17. The CDR3 has 17 amino acids. The V gene's germline CDR1 is SNHLY and CDR2 FYNNEI. CDR3 sequence (DNA): TGTGCCATCGCGACCCGGGACAGGGGGCTAATTGGATATGGCTACACCTTC. It encodes CAIATRDRGLIGYGYTF.